The 23 T cell receptor beta chains listed next were all sequenced from one sample in a study of blood T cell repertoires in COVID-19. The assay was immunoSEQ multiplex PCR, and TCRdb's table has in-frame clones only and misses some. Among 270,000 or so clones listed, about nine tenths were seen once. The sample consisted of peripheral blood. These receptors were collected from a woman aged 35 to 49 who had recovered from COVID-19.

The chain couples TRBV5-1 to TRBJ1-6; 7 nucleotides match TRBD1. The CDR3 runs to 15 residues. CDR1 SGHRS and CDR2 YFSETQ come from the germline V gene. V was pared by 4 bases and J by 8 bases, with 9 bases of the junction left unmatched. As DNA, the CDR3 is TGCGCCAGCAGCCCCGGTGGAGGGGGCGATTCACCCCTCCACTTT. Translating gives CASSPGGGGDSPLHF.

The V call is TRBV24-1, the J call TRBJ2-1; TRBD2 agrees at 13 bases. Trimming cost V 4 bases and J 2 bases; bases outside gene matches: 4. The CDR3 loop spans 17 amino acids. Germline assignment: CDR1 KGHDR and CDR2 SFDVKD. The CDR3 here is CATSEFTSGRAYNEQFF. In nucleotides, the CDR3 is TGTGCCACCAGTGAGTTTACTAGCGGGAGGGCCTACAATGAGCAGTTCTTC.

This rearrangement joins TRBV7-9 to TRBJ2-1, with a tentative D call TRBD2 (6 bases). The germline V and J ends were trimmed by 2 bases and 4 bases, with 9 bases remaining between them. The germline V gene encodes CDR1 SEHNR and CDR2 FQNEAQ (reference sequence). The CDR3 is 14 residues long. The CDR3: CASSLSGTYNEQFF. The CDR3 nucleotides read TGTGCCAGCAGCTTATCCGGGACTTACAATGAGCAGTTCTTC.

The rearrangement joins TRBV7-3 to TRBJ2-1; TRBD2 matches 9 bases. With V trimmed by 5 bases and J by 7 bases, 9 bases remained unmatched. Germline V gene data show CDR1 as SGHTA and CDR2 as FQGTGA. The CDR3 covers 15 residues. As DNA, the CDR3 is TGTGCCAGCAGCCGGGGACTAGCTAGTTGGAATGAGCAGTTCTTC. This gives the protein CASSRGLASWNEQFF.

The chain couples TRBV20-1 to TRBJ2-1, with D perhaps matching TRBD2 (5 bases). The CDR3 loop spans 11 amino acids. The germline CDR1 and CDR2 sequences are DFQATT and SNEGSKA (reference sequence). V dropped 6 bases and J dropped 7 bases, with 10 bases sitting between them. CDR3: CSAGLTNEQFF. CDR3 DNA sequence: TGCAGTGCCGGACTTACTAATGAGCAGTTCTTC.

The chain has TRBV9 and TRBJ2-1, with 9 bases matching TRBD2. This CDR3 spans 18 amino acids. V dropped 0 bases and J dropped 1; count of bases not matched to a gene: 8. Germline values: CDR1 SGDLS, CDR2 YYNGEE. CDR3 sequence reads: CASSVDSSGAGSYNEQFF. The CDR3 region has the DNA TGTGCCAGCAGCGTAGATTCTAGCGGGGCAGGTTCCTACAATGAGCAGTTCTTC.

The chain recombines TRBV18 with TRBJ2-6; D possibly corresponds to TRBD1 (5 bases). The CDR3 has 16 residues. V was cut by 1 base and J by 4 bases, with 11 bases left in between. Germline CDR1 is KGHSH and CDR2 is LQKENI. This chain's CDR3 is CASSPLRVAGANVLTF. The CDR3 DNA is TGTGCCAGCTCACCACTCAGGGTGGCAGGGGCCAACGTCCTGACTTTC.

This rearrangement joins TRBV14 to TRBJ2-7; D may be TRBD2 (6 bases). The ends were cut back, 1 base at V and 1 base at J, with 11 bases in the middle. The CDR3 is 15 amino acids. Germline V lookup: CDR1 SGHDN, CDR2 FVKESK. CDR3 loop: CASSQGPAGSYEQYF. The CDR3 DNA follows: TGTGCCAGCAGCCAAGGCCCCGCGGGGTCCTACGAGCAGTACTTC.

This chain uses TRBV5-1 with TRBJ2-1, with D perhaps matching TRBD1 (6 bases). Trimming left V 0 bases short and J 7 bases short, with 8 bases between. The CDR3 has 13 amino acids. Germline V gives CDR1 SGHRS, CDR2 YFSETQ. CDR3 nucleotides: TGCGCCAGCAGCTTGGCAGGGGTTAATGAGCAGTTCTTC. Translation: CASSLAGVNEQFF.

This chain connects TRBV10-3 to TRBJ2-3; 8 positions agree with TRBD2. The CDR3 is made up of 16 amino acids. V trimming: 6 bases; J trimming: 5 bases; junction bases outside the gene matches: 13. Germline CDR1 is ENHRY and CDR2 is SYGVKD. CDR3 region: CAISPGGAGVGDTQYF. The DNA for the CDR3 is TGTGCCATCAGCCCGGGGGGAGCGGGAGTAGGAGATACGCAGTATTTT.

J is TRBJ2-1 and V is TRBV3-1 (or the pseudogene TRBV3-2); D may be TRBD2 (5 bases). Germline V lookup: CDR1 LGHDT, CDR2 YNNKEL (reference sequence). The CDR3 has 17 residues. With 1 base removed from V and 7 bases from J, the gap between germline ends came to 20 bases. The CDR3 DNA follows: TGTGCCAGCAGCCAAGCCGCGGGCCCCGATCGGGCTAATGAGCAGTTCTTC. Translating gives CASSQAAGPDRANEQFF.

This chain uses TRBV18 with TRBJ1-1; D may be TRBD1 (6 bases). This CDR3 has 13 residues. Germline V CDR1 and CDR2: KGHSH, LQKENI. Trimming cost V 5 bases and J 1 base, with 8 bases left between them. The CDR3 loop reads CASSKTGNTEAFF. The DNA of the CDR3 is TGTGCCAGCTCAAAGACAGGGAACACTGAAGCTTTCTTT.

The chain recombines TRBV18 with TRBJ1-3; no clear D. The CDR3 loop spans 14 amino acids. Germline V CDR1 and CDR2: KGHSH, LQKENI. V gave up 3 bases and J gave up 0 bases, with 6 bases separating them. The CDR3 is CASSPNSSGNTIYF. The DNA for the CDR3 is TGTGCCAGCTCACCGAACTCCTCTGGAAACACCATATATTTT. The full variable domain, with the rest looked up from reference TRBV18 and TRBJ1-3, is NAGVMQNPRHLVRRRGQEARLRCSPMKGHSHVYWYRQLPEEGLKFMVYLQKENIIDESGMPKERFSAEFPKEGPSILRIQQVVRGDSAAYFCASSPNSSGNTIYFGEGSWLTVV.

Turning to this clone: This CDR3 is also generated by other DNA sequences in the sample. The V call is TRBV18, the J call TRBJ1-3; D ambiguous. CDR3 length: 13 amino acids. Per the germline V gene, CDR1 is KGHSH and CDR2 is LQKENI. The V gene lost 0 bases and the J gene lost 6 bases, with 6 bases spanning the gap. The CDR3 loop reads CASSPPSVNTIYF. The CDR3 region has the DNA TGTGCCAGCTCACCACCGTCGGTAAACACCATATATTTT.

V gene TRBV7-6 combines with J gene TRBJ2-5, with D possibly matching TRBD2 (5 bases). The CDR3 has 14 amino acids. V lost 6 bases, J lost 2 bases, and 13 bases lay in between. Per the germline V gene, CDR1 is SGHVS and CDR2 is FNYEAQ. The CDR3 bases are TGTGCCAGCAGTATAGCCACTAGTCAAGAGACCCAGTACTTC. It codes for CASSIATSQETQYF.

The chain is built from TRBV18 and TRBJ2-2, with D perhaps matching TRBD1 (6 bases). Trimming shortened V by 3 bases and J by 4 bases, and 15 bases separated the two germline ends. The CDR3 has 16 amino acids. CDR1 KGHSH and CDR2 LQKENI come from the germline V gene. The CDR3: CASSPYGQSVTGELFF. The CDR3 DNA is TGTGCCAGCTCACCCTACGGACAGTCGGTCACCGGGGAGCTGTTTTTT.

DNA of the CDR3: TGTGCCAGCAGGCCCCCGGGACAGACTAACTATGGCTACACCTTC. Residues: CASRPPGQTNYGYTF. The chain joins TRBV2 to TRBJ1-2; 7 nucleotides match TRBD1. This CDR3 has 15 amino acids. V lost 6 bases to trimming and J lost 0 bases; unmatched junction nucleotides: 7. Germline V gene sequence: CDR1 SNHLY, CDR2 FYNNEI. Combining the CDR3 with reference TRBV2 and TRBJ1-2 gives the whole variable domain EPEVTQTPSHQVTQMGQEVILRCVPISNHLYFYWYRQILGQKVEFLVSFYNNEISEKSEIFDDQFSVERPDGSNFTLKIRSTKLEDSAMYFCASRPPGQTNYGYTFGSGTRLTVV.

This clone came up a few times. The rearrangement joins TRBV9 to TRBJ1-6, with 7 positions matching TRBD1. V dropped 0 bases and J dropped 8; count of bases not matched to a gene: 5. This CDR3 has 15 residues. CDR1 is SGDLS and CDR2 is YYNGEE in the germline V gene. This CDR3 is CASSVEGAGDSPLHF. CDR3 sequence (DNA): TGTGCCAGCAGCGTAGAGGGGGCTGGGGATTCACCCCTCCACTTT.

The chain recombines TRBV29-1 with TRBJ2-1; 7 bases agree with TRBD1. Trimming took 7 bases from V and 3 from J; bases not matched to a gene: 9. Germline lookup yields CDR1 SQVTM and CDR2 ANQGSEA. This CDR3 has 14 amino acids. CDR3 sequence: CSGTHGDSYNEQFF. CDR3 coding DNA: TGCAGCGGGACCCATGGGGACAGCTACAATGAGCAGTTCTTC.

The chain joins TRBV4-1 to TRBJ2-7, with 7 bases aligning to TRBD1. V was pared by 0 bases and J by 2 bases, with 7 bases of the junction left unmatched. The V gene's germline CDR1 is MGHRA and CDR2 YSYEKL. The CDR3 totals 16 residues. The CDR3 region has the DNA TGCGCCAGCAGCCAAGATAGGGGGACAGAGACCTACGAGCAGTACTTC. Residues: CASSQDRGTETYEQYF.

This clone turned up a few times. The chain carries TRBV27 and TRBJ2-7; D gene ambiguous. V shed 6 bases and J shed 0 bases, with 9 bases lying between them. The germline V gene has CDR1 MNHEY and CDR2 SMNVEV (reference sequence). The length of the CDR3 is 13 residues. The CDR3 DNA reads as TGTGCCAGCAGCAGCGAGCTCTCCTACGAGCAGTACTTC. Protein: CASSSELSYEQYF.

The chain uses TRBV28 and TRBJ2-7, with 10 bases fitting TRBD1. This CDR3 contains 16 residues. Germline V gene lookup returns CDR1 MDHEN and CDR2 SYDVKM. Trimming at V came to 5 bases and at J to 4 bases, leaving 11 bases not matched to a gene. CDR3 nucleotides: TGTGCCAGCAGTCACGGGGTAGGGACAGGGGCATACGAGCAGTACTTC. Its protein product is CASSHGVGTGAYEQYF.

The chain carries TRBV7-2 and TRBJ2-1; D remains ambiguous. Trimming pared 0 bases from V and 10 bases from J, leaving 7 bases between. The CDR3 has 12 amino acids. Looked up from germline, CDR1 is SGHTA and CDR2 is FQGNSA. This CDR3 is CASSLAEREQFF. The CDR3 nucleotides read TGTGCCAGCAGCTTAGCCGAGAGGGAGCAGTTCTTC.